This TCR beta chain was observed in a study of siplizumab effects on memory and regulatory T cells. V lost 1 base, J lost 1 base, and 5 bases lay in between. The CDR3 runs to 14 residues. Germline V gene sequence: CDR1 SGHNT, CDR2 YENEEA. Assayed TCR templates numbered 90,000 to 100,000 for each sample. Method: immunoSEQ multiplex PCR; TCRdb's copy keeps in-frame clones and lacks some. The table has some 7,800 clones, 35% to 40% seen once. The mixed lymphocyte reaction cells were cocultured at 37°C for about 6 days. This clone was found a few times. Its antigen is currently unknown. Sequenced material: CFSE-low (dividing) CD8+ T cells sorted from an allogeneic mixed lymphocyte reaction. The TCR sequence derives from a human donor in good health; the cells came from an allogeneic mixed lymphocyte reaction. V gene TRBV11-3 combines with J gene TRBJ2-1; D uncertain. The CDR3 region is CASSLAVSYNEQFF. The CDR3 DNA is TGTGCCAGCAGCTTAGCGGTTTCCTACAATGAGCAGTTCTTC.